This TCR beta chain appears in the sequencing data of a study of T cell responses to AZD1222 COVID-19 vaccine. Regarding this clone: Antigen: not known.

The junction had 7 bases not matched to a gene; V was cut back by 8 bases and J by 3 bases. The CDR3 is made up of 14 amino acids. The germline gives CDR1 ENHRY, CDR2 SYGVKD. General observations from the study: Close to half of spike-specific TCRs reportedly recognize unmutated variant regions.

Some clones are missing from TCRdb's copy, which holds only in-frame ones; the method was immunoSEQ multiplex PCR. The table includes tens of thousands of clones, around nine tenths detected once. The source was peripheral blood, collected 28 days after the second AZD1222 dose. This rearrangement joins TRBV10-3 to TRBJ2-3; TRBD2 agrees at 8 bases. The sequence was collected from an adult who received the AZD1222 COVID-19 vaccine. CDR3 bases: TGTGCCATCCGTCCGGGGGGGCTTACAGATACGCAGTATTTT. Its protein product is CAIRPGGLTDTQYF.